This T cell receptor (beta chain) appears in the sequencing data of a study of tumor-infiltrating lymphocytes in primary liver carcinoma. Using a constant-region primer together with ProtoScript II reverse transcriptase, TCR beta cDNA was made from 500 to 650 ng of total RNA. Generation of the TCR beta libraries relied on three nested multiplex PCR rounds using slightly modified ARM-PCR. PCR rounds one and two used TRBV1-TRBV30 forward primers with a C-beta reverse primer for 9 to 10 cycles each. From the multiplex PCR reads, TCRdb called clonotypes with MiXCR, one entry per CDR3 protein. The sample includes fewer than 250,000 distinct CDR3 sequences, around three fifths of them seen just once. The authors took blood RNA from unsorted whole blood and also extracted germline DNA. V was pared by 4 bases and J by 3 bases, with 4 bases of the junction left unmatched. The CDR3 covers 13 residues. The germline V gene has CDR1 SGHRS and CDR2 YFSETQ.

The sequencing input was peripheral blood. The J gene is TRBJ2-7, the V gene TRBV5-1, with 7 nucleotides matching TRBD2. This sequence was found in a woman aged 55-69 years with primary liver carcinoma and hepatitis B virus infection. Here the CDR3 DNA reads TGCGCCAGCAGCAAGCGGGAAGACTACGAGCAGTACTTC. It translates to CASSKREDYEQYF.